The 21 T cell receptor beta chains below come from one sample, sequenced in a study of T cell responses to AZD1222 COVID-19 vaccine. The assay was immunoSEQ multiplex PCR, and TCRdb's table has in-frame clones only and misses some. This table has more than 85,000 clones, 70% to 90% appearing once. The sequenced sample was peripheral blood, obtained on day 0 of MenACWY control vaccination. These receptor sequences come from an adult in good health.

The CDR3 region has the DNA TGTGCCAGCTCGCGGGGTGGGACATCCGCAGACACCGGGGAGCTGTTTTTT. Its protein is CASSRGGTSADTGELFF. The V and J genes are TRBV18 and TRBJ2-2; D tentatively fits TRBD1 or TRBD2 (6 bases each). The CDR3 length is 17 residues. From germline, CDR1 is KGHSH and CDR2 LQKENI. Deletions cut 6 bases from V and 3 bases from J, with 20 bases between.

The CDR3 DNA follows: TGCGCCAGCAGCAGCGTACTAGCGGACAGCACAGATACGCAGTATTTT. This gives the protein CASSSVLADSTDTQYF. This rearrangement joins TRBV5-1 to TRBJ2-3; 8 positions match TRBD2. V gave up 4 bases and J gave up 0 bases; unmatched junction bases: 7. CDR3 size: 16 residues. Germline V gene lookup returns CDR1 SGHRS and CDR2 YFSETQ.

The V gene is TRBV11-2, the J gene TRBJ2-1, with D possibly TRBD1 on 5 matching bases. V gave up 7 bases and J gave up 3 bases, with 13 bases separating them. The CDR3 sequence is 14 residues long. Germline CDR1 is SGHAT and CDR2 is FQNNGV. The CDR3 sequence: CASTTQDVYNEQFF. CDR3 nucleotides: TGTGCCAGCACGACACAGGACGTCTACAATGAGCAGTTCTTC.

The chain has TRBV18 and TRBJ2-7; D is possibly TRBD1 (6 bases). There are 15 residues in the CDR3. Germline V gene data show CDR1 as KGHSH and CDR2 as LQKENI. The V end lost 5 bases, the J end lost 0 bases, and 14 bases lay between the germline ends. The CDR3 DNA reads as TGTGCCAGCTCAAGCAGGGGCAGAAGCTCCTACGAGCAGTACTTC. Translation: CASSSRGRSSYEQYF.

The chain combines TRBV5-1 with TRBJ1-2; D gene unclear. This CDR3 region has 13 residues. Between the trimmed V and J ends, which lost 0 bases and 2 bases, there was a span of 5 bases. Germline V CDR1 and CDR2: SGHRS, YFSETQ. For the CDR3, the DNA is TGCGCCAGCAGCTTGGAGGGAAACTATGGCTACACCTTC. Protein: CASSLEGNYGYTF.

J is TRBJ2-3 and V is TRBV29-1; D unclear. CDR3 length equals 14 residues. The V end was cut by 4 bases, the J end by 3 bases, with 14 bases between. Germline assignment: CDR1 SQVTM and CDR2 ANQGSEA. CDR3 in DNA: TGCAGCGTTGCTCCTCTAAGGAGAACAGATACGCAGTATTTT. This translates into CSVAPLRRTDTQYF.

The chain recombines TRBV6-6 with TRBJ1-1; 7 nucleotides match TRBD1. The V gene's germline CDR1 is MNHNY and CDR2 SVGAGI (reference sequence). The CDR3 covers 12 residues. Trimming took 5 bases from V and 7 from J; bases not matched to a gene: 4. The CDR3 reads CASSDRDSEAFF. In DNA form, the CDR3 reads TGTGCCAGCAGTGACCGGGACAGTGAAGCTTTCTTT.

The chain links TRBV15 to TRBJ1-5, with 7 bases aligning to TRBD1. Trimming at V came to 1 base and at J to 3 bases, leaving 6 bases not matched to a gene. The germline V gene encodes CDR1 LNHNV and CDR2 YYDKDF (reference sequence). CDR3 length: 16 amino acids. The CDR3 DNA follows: TGTGCCACCAGCAGAGGCTCCGGACAGGACAATCAGCCCCAGCATTTT. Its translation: CATSRGSGQDNQPQHF.

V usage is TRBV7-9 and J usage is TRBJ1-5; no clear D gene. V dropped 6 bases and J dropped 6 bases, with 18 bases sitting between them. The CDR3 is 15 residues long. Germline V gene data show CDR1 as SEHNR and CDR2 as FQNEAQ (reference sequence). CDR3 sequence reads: CASSRSETPGQPQHF. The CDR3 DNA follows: TGTGCCAGCAGTCGAAGTGAGACTCCCGGTCAGCCCCAGCATTTT.

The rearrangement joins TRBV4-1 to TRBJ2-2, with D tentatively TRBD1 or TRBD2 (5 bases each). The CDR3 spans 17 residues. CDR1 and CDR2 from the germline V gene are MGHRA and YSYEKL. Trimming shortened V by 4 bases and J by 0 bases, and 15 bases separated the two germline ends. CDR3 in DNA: TGCGCCAGCAGCCTACCGGAGGCCAGGGCGAACACCGGGGAGCTGTTTTTT. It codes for CASSLPEARANTGELFF.

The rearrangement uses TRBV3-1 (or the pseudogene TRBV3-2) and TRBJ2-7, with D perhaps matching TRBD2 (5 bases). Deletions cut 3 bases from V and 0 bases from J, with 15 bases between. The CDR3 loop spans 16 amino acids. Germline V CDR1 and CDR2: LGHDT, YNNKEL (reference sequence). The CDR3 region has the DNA TGTGCCAGCAGCCATTACGGACTTCCGACCTCCTACGAGCAGTACTTC. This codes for CASSHYGLPTSYEQYF.

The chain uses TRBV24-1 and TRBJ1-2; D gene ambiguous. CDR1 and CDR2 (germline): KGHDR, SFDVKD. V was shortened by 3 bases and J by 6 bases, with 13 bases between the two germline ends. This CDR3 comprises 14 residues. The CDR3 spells CATSDSRWSDGYTF. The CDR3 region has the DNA TGTGCCACCAGTGATAGCAGGTGGAGCGATGGCTACACCTTC.

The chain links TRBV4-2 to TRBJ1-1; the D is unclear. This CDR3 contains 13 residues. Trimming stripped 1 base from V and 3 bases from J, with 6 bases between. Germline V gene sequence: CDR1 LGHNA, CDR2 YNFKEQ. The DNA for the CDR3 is TGTGCCAGCAGCCAAGCGACCCACACTGAAGCTTTCTTT. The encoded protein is CASSQATHTEAFF.

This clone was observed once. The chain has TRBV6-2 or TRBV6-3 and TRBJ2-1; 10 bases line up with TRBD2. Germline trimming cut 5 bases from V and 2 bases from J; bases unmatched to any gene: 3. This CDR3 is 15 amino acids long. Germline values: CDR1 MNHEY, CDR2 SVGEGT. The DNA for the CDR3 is TGTGCCAGCAGTGTAGCGGGGGGTGCCTACAATGAGCAGTTCTTC. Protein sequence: CASSVAGGAYNEQFF.

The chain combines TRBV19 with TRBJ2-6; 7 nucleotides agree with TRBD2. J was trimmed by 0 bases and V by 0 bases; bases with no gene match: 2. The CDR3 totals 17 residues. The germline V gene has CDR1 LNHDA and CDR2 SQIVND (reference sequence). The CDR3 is CASSIDWGGSGANVLTF. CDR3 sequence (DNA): TGTGCCAGTAGTATAGATTGGGGGGGCTCTGGGGCCAACGTCCTGACTTTC.

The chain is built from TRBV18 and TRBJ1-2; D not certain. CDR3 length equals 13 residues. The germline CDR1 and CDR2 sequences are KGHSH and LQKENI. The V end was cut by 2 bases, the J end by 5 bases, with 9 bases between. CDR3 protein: CASSPDTRYGYTF. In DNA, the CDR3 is TGTGCCAGCTCACCAGATACACGGTATGGCTACACCTTC.

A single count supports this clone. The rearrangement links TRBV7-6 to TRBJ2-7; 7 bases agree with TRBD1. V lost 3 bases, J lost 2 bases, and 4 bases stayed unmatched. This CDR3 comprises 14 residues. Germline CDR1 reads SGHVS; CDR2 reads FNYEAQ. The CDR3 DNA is TGTGCCAGCAGCTTGGGTGGGACAGCCTACGAGCAGTACTTC. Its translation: CASSLGGTAYEQYF. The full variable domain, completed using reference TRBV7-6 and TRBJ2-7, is GAGVSQSPRYKVTKRGQDVALRCDPISGHVSLYWYRQALGQGPEFLTYFNYEAQQDKSGLPNDRFSAERPEGSISTLTIQRTEQRDSAMYRCASSLGGTAYEQYFGPGTRLTVT.

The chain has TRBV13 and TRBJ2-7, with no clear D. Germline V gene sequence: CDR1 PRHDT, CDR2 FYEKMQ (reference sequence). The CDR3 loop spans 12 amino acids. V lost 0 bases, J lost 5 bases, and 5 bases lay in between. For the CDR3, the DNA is TGTGCCAGCAGCTTAGGGCCCAACGAGCAGTACTTC. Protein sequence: CASSLGPNEQYF.

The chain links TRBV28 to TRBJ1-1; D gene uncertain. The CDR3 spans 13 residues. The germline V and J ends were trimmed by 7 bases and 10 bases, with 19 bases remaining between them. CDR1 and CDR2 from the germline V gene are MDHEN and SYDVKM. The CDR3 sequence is CASNNPPATRAFF. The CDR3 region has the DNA TGTGCCAGCAACAACCCGCCGGCAACGCGAGCTTTCTTT.

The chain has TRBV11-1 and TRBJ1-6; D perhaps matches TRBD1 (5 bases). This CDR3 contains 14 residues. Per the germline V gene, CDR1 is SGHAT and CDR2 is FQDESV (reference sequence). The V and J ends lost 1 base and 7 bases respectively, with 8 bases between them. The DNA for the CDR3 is TGTGCCAGCAGCTTAGATTGGGGGAATTCACCCCTCCACTTT. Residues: CASSLDWGNSPLHF.

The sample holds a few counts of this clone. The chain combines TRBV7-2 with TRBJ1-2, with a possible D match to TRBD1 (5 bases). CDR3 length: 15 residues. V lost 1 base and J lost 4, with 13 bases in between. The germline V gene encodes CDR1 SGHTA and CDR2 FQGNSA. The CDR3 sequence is CASSLEQTGGYGYTF. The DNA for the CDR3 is TGTGCCAGCAGCTTAGAACAGACCGGGGGCTATGGCTACACCTTC.